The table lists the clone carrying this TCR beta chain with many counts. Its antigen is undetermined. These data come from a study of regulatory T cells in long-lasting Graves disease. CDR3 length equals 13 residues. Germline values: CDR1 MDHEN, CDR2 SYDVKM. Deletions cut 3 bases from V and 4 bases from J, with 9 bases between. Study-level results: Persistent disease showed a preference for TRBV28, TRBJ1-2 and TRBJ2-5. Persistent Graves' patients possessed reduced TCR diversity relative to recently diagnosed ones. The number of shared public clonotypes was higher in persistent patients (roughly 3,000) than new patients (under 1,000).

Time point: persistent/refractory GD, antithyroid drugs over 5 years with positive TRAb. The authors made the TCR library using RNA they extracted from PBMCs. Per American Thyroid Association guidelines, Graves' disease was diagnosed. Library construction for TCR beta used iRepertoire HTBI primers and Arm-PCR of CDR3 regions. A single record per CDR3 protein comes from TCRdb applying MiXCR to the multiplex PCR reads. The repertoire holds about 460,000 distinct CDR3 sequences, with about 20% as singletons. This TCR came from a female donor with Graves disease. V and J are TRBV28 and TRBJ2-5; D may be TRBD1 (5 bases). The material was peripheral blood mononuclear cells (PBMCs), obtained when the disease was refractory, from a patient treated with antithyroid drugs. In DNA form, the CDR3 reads TGTGCCAGCAGTTTTAATAGGGGAGAGACCCAGTACTTC. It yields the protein CASSFNRGETQYF.